This is a list of T cell receptor beta chains from one sample in a study of shared clonotypes between healthy human individuals. Sequenced by immunoSEQ multiplex PCR; TCRdb stores in-frame clones only, minus some. The sample has about 600,000 clones; about 80% are singletons. The sample was PBMCs. These receptors were collected from a woman aged 40 to 50 in good health. Some clones in this sample may be carry-over from other donors' samples. Each CDR3 is given with its conserved first and last residue. Expanded clones are given a class, and other clones once, few, many or no size at all.

>TRBJ1-5|-|TRBV27|14
CASRPGSDNQPQHF
>TRBJ2-1|few|TRBV7-3|12
CASGGSYNEQFF
>TRBJ2-3|-|TRBV7-2|14
CASSFLVATDTQYF
>TRBJ2-5|many|TRBV7-8|14
CASNPPSESRTQYF
>TRBJ1-1|few|TRBV2|10
CASTNTEAFF
>TRBJ2-7|few|TRBV7-8|17
CASSLARVAGSPYEQYF
>TRBJ2-1|-|TRBV19|15
CASSVRLGGYNEQFF
>TRBJ1-1|-|TRBV7-9|15
CASSPRQNRNTEAFF
>TRBJ2-7|-|TRBV27|13
CASSLFGGRPQYF
>TRBJ2-5|-|TRBV9|14
CASSVGLAGQTQYF
>TRBJ2-7|few|TRBV4-2|11
CASSLGYEQYF
>TRBJ2-5|-|TRBV10-1|9
CASPKTQYF
>TRBJ2-3|-|TRBV29-1|11
CSATGSDTQYF
>TRBJ1-1|-|TRBV4-3|13
CASSGQMNTEAFF
>TRBJ2-6|many|TRBV28|17
CASSFGAAYSGANVLTF
>TRBJ2-7|-|TRBV23-1|14
CASSPRTDSYEQYF
>TRBJ2-7|few|TRBV5-1|15
CASSLAVGPAYEQYF
>TRBJ2-2|few|TRBV28|17
CASSPSPSGTNTGELFF
>TRBJ2-4|-|TRBV7-2|17
CASSFGAPGQAKNIQYF
>TRBJ2-1|-|TRBV7-9|15
CASSLLNGQGDEQFF
>TRBJ2-4|-|TRBV27|15
CASSMTAGAKNIQYF
>TRBJ2-3|-|TRBV7-9|16
CASSRTSGMITDTQYF
>TRBJ2-2|-|TRBV2|16
CASSTPGSGDTGELFF
>TRBJ1-4|-|TRBV19|17
CASSTPGDSATNEKLFF
>TRBJ1-3|-|TRBV9|17
CASSHLAGGSTGNTIYF
>TRBJ1-1|many|TRBV11-2|14
CASSTGLGNTEAFF
>TRBJ2-3|-|TRBV5-1|15
CASSPGLAGADTQYF
>TRBJ1-5|few|TRBV15|19
CATSRGRRGQDGGNQPQHF
>TRBJ2-1|-|TRBV14|16
CASSQFSEISYNEQFF
>TRBJ2-2|-|TRBV25-1|15
CASSDRGVGTGELFF
>TRBJ2-6|-|TRBV5-5|18
CASSQDLQGGSGANVLTF
>TRBJ2-3|-|TRBV11-3|16
CASSPTGHGDTDTQYF
>TRBJ2-5|few|TRBV2|15
CASSELTGQGETQYF
>TRBJ1-5|-|TRBV27|15
CASSQYRYSNQPQHF
>TRBJ2-7|once|TRBV19|14
CASSGTSGTYEQYF
>TRBJ1-4|-|TRBV7-9|17
CASSPGVGQGSNEKLFF
>TRBJ1-4|-|TRBV7-2|14
CASRTGVRGEKLFF
>TRBJ1-1|-|TRBV7-9|15
CASSLAGVPNTEAFF
>TRBJ2-6|-|TRBV7-3|16
CASSSQGNSGANVLTF
>TRBJ2-7|-|TRBV5-1|17
CASSPDRNLISSYEQYF
>TRBJ2-7|-|TRBV5-5|18
CASSLNLGGRASSYEQYF
>TRBJ2-3|few|TRBV5-1|16
CASSLEGRVATDTQYF
>TRBJ2-3|-|TRBV10-3|16
CAARRQGGISTDTQYF
>TRBJ1-2|-|TRBV18|15
CASSPQGEGVYGYTF
>TRBJ1-2|-|TRBV30|11
CAWSARGGYTF
>TRBJ2-1|once|TRBV6-4|13
CASSEKERDEQFF
>TRBJ2-3|-|TRBV9|15
CASSPMTRITDTQYF
>TRBJ2-3|-|TRBV11-3|13
CASSLGDDTAQYF
>TRBJ2-7|-|TRBV4-2|17
CASSQVGGAGEDYEQYF